Presented here are 13 T cell receptor beta chains from one specimen sequenced in a study of Ad26.COV2.S vaccination and SARS-CoV-2 variants. Sequencing used immunoSEQ multiplex PCR; TCRdb keeps in-frame clones, though not all of them. The sample contains hundreds of thousands of clones, around 82% of which appear only once. Noted treatment: around 19 received Ad26.COV2.S at low or high dose, single or two shots; 5 received placebo; per-sample allocation not given. Vaccine and placebo recipients were sampled on day 63 after the first injection. The sequenced sample was peripheral blood, obtained in a trial of Ad26.COV2.S vaccine versus placebo. These receptors were taken from a person aged 18-60 years who received the Ad26.COV2.S COVID-19 vaccine or a placebo.

The V gene is TRBV27, the J gene TRBJ1-1; unclear D gene. V shed 5 bases and J shed 4 bases, with 14 bases lying between them. CDR3 length: 14 amino acids. Germline CDR1 and CDR2: MNHEY and SMNVEV (reference sequence). CDR3 amino acids: CASSPLGWGTEAFF. DNA of the CDR3: TGTGCCAGCAGTCCCCTGGGTTGGGGCACTGAAGCTTTCTTT.

This clone was detected once. The chain has TRBV6-5 and TRBJ1-1; D is ambiguous. Trimming took off 4 bases at V and 0 bases at J, with 12 bases between the two ends. The CDR3 sequence is 15 residues long. Germline loops: CDR1 MNHEY, CDR2 SVGAGI. DNA of the CDR3: TGTGCCAGCAGTTTATTAACGGAGGTGAACACTGAAGCTTTCTTT. It codes for CASSLLTEVNTEAFF.

V and J are TRBV11-3 and TRBJ2-5; D gene unclear. Germline CDR1 SGHNT, CDR2 YENEEA. V was cut by 4 bases and J by 5 bases, with 17 bases left in between. The CDR3 runs 15 residues. CDR3: CASSSLSDPRETQYF. For the CDR3, the DNA is TGTGCCAGCAGCTCTTTGTCGGATCCTCGGGAGACCCAGTACTTC.

This clone showed up just once. The chain couples TRBV6-6 to TRBJ1-6; D gene uncertain. V lost 4 bases to trimming and J lost 7 bases, with 14 bases between them. Germline lookup yields CDR1 MNHNY and CDR2 SVGAGI (reference sequence). The CDR3 spans 15 residues. The CDR3 bases are TGTGCCAGCAGTTCCGCCGATGGGCCAAATTCACCCCTCCACTTT. Protein: CASSSADGPNSPLHF.

The chain is built from TRBV7-8 and TRBJ1-5; D remains unclear. This CDR3 comprises 15 residues. V was trimmed by 3 bases and J by 3 bases, leaving 12 bases between them. Germline CDR1 is SGHVS and CDR2 is FQNEAQ. CDR3 residues: CASSFGVVLNQPQHF. The CDR3 nucleotides read TGTGCCAGCAGCTTCGGAGTGGTCCTCAATCAGCCCCAGCATTTT.

The genes are TRBV28 and TRBJ1-5; D gene unclear. The CDR3 is 14 amino acids. Germline V CDR1 and CDR2: MDHEN, SYDVKM. With 4 bases removed from V and 4 bases from J, the gap between germline ends came to 11 bases. The CDR3 nucleotides read TGTGCCAGCAGTTCGGGCCACCGAAATCAGCCCCAGCATTTT. Its translation: CASSSGHRNQPQHF.

The V call is TRBV11-3, the J call TRBJ1-2; TRBD1 agrees at 7 bases. This CDR3 region has 18 residues. V gave up 5 bases and J gave up 1 base; unmatched junction bases: 16. CDR1 and CDR2 (germline): SGHNT, YENEEA. As DNA, the CDR3 is TGTGCCAGCAGCCCACCGAATCCCAGACAGGGAGTTAACTATGGCTACACCTTC. This encodes CASSPPNPRQGVNYGYTF.

The chain combines TRBV4-1 with TRBJ2-6; a weak D match, TRBD1 (7 bases). Germline lookup yields CDR1 MGHRA and CDR2 YSYEKL. V gave up 3 bases and J gave up 0 bases, with 18 bases separating them. The CDR3 spans 19 residues. The CDR3 protein is CASSHPRGSGGSGANVLTF. The CDR3 DNA reads TGCGCCAGCAGCCACCCTCGGGGGTCAGGGGGCTCTGGGGCCAACGTCCTGACTTTC.

V and J are TRBV5-1 and TRBJ2-7; 13 nucleotides agree with TRBD2. V shed 3 bases, J shed 7 bases, and the junction held 7 bases outside the gene matches. CDR3 length: 15 amino acids. In germline, CDR1 is SGHRS, CDR2 YFSETQ. The CDR3 loop reads CASSWKGLAGSEQYF. In DNA form, the CDR3 reads TGCGCCAGCAGCTGGAAGGGACTAGCGGGGAGTGAGCAGTACTTC.

The chain recombines TRBV10-3 with TRBJ1-1; D is uncertain. Looked up from germline, CDR1 is ENHRY and CDR2 is SYGVKD. The CDR3 length is 13 residues. V lost 7 bases, J lost 2 bases, and 11 bases lay in between. The CDR3 coding sequence is TGTGCCATCAAGGTGCCGGGAAACACTGAAGCTTTCTTT. It is translated as CAIKVPGNTEAFF.

The rearrangement uses TRBV5-4 and TRBJ1-6; no clear D. Trimming cost V 4 bases and J 10 bases, with 18 bases left between them. Germline loops: CDR1 SGHNT, CDR2 YYREEE (reference sequence). This CDR3 has 15 residues. In DNA form, the CDR3 reads TGTGCCAGCAGCGTATCCCTGGGCTCAAACTCACCCCTCCACTTT. Protein product: CASSVSLGSNSPLHF.

The chain uses TRBV5-6 and TRBJ2-2; 8 nucleotides line up with TRBD2. Germline CDR1 reads SGHDT; CDR2 reads YYEEEE. The CDR3 runs 16 residues. V trimming: 5 bases; J trimming: 3 bases; junction bases outside the gene matches: 9. The CDR3 here is CASRSQRGIYTGELFF. Written as DNA, the CDR3 is TGTGCCAGCAGATCCCAGCGGGGGATATACACCGGGGAGCTGTTTTTT.

This clone has only a few counts. The chain combines TRBV7-9 with TRBJ1-6; D remains ambiguous. Trimming left V 1 base short and J 12 bases short, with 13 bases between. The CDR3 is made up of 14 amino acids. Germline CDR1 and CDR2: SEHNR and FQNEAQ (reference sequence). The CDR3 reads CASSLGDIPLPLHF. The CDR3 DNA reads as TGTGCCAGCAGCTTAGGAGACATACCTTTACCCCTCCACTTT.